Presented here are 14 T cell receptor beta chains from one specimen sequenced in a study of T cell clonotyping in hematopoietic cell transplantation. Time point here: recipient sample about 28 days before transplant, after cytoreduction. Produced via immunoSEQ multiplex PCR; TCRdb's table is partial and in-frame only. The sample lists roughly 49,000 clones; 80% to 90% were seen once. The sample consisted of peripheral blood mononuclear cells, taken before stem cell transplant. These receptor sequences come from a man in his sixties with biphenotypic leukemia. Some clones in this sample may be carry-over from other donors' samples.

This rearrangement joins TRBV30 to TRBJ1-5, with a weak D call TRBD1 (5 bases). Germline assignment: CDR1 GTSNPN and CDR2 SVGIG (reference sequence). The CDR3 loop spans 14 amino acids. Trimming stripped 0 bases from V and 3 bases from J, with 9 bases between. The CDR3 reads CAWSVGTFNQPQHF. CDR3 DNA: TGTGCCTGGAGTGTGGGGACCTTCAATCAGCCCCAGCATTTT.

The chain couples TRBV18 to TRBJ1-2; D might be TRBD1 (5 bases). The germline CDR1 and CDR2 sequences are KGHSH and LQKENI. Trimming stripped 3 bases from V and 3 bases from J, with 14 bases between. The CDR3 consists of 15 residues. In nucleotides, the CDR3 is TGTGCCAGCTCACCCGGGGCAGGGTCTCACTATGGCTACACCTTC. This gives the protein CASSPGAGSHYGYTF.

In this sample, this clone is medium-sized (0.01 to 0.1%). The V gene is TRBV27, the J gene TRBJ1-1; D gene uncertain. V was pared by 2 bases and J by 2 bases, with 6 bases between. The CDR3 covers 13 residues. CDR1 is MNHEY and CDR2 is SMNVEV in the germline V gene (reference sequence). The DNA of the CDR3 is TGTGCCAGCAGTTTAATGAGAAACACTGAAGCTTTCTTT. This translates into CASSLMRNTEAFF.

The chain couples TRBV9 to TRBJ1-1, with no clear D. Trimming stripped 0 bases from V and 0 bases from J, with 9 bases between. Germline V gene lookup returns CDR1 SGDLS and CDR2 YYNGEE. This CDR3 is 15 amino acids long. For the CDR3, the DNA is TGTGCCAGCAGCGTAGAGGGCAGAATGAACACTGAAGCTTTCTTT. Protein: CASSVEGRMNTEAFF. The whole variable domain, filled in from reference TRBV9 and TRBJ1-1, reads DSGVTQTPKHLITATGQRVTLRCSPRSGDLSVYWYQQSLDQGLQFLIQYYNGEERAKGNILERFSAQQFPDLHSELNLSSLELGDSALYFCASSVEGRMNTEAFFGQGTRLTVV.

The rearrangement links TRBV11-2 to TRBJ1-2; unclear D gene. Germline V CDR1 and CDR2: SGHAT, FQNNGV. The CDR3 is made up of 12 amino acids. V was pared by 1 base and J by 0 bases, with 0 bases between. DNA of the CDR3: TGTGCCAGCAGCTTAGCTAACTATGGCTACACCTTC. The encoded protein is CASSLANYGYTF.

This chain joins TRBV2 and TRBJ2-1; tentatively, D is TRBD1 or TRBD2 (5 bases each). The CDR3 covers 12 residues. Trimming took off 6 bases at V and 5 bases at J, with 8 bases between the two ends. From germline, CDR1 is SNHLY and CDR2 FYNNEI. CDR3 amino acids: CASRGTNNEQFF. CDR3 sequence (DNA): TGTGCCAGCAGGGGGACGAACAATGAGCAGTTCTTC.

The chain employs TRBV25-1 and TRBJ1-1; D is ambiguous. V shed 8 bases and J shed 3 bases, with 7 bases lying between them. Per the germline V gene, CDR1 is MGHDK and CDR2 is SYGVNS. The CDR3 covers 11 residues. CDR3 DNA sequence: TGTGCCAGCCTTTTTGACACTGAAGCTTTCTTT. Its translation: CASLFDTEAFF. Full variable domain (outside the CDR3, taken from reference TRBV25-1 and TRBJ1-1): EADIYQTPRYLVIGTGKKITLECSQTMGHDKMYWYQQDPGMELHLIHYSYGVNSTEKGDLSSESTVSRIRTEHFPLTLESARPSHTSQYLCASLFDTEAFFGQGTRLTVV.

This clone was seen a handful of times. V and J are TRBV2 and TRBJ1-2; D ambiguous. There are 15 residues in the CDR3. CDR1 is SNHLY, CDR2 FYNNEI, per germline. V lost 8 bases to trimming and J lost 4 bases, with 20 bases between them. DNA for the CDR3: TGTGCCAGCCGGAGGGAGAACTTTCGCGGCTATGGCTACACCTTC. Translating it yields CASRRENFRGYGYTF.

V gene TRBV6-1 combines with J gene TRBJ2-7; possible D gene TRBD1, 5 bases. Trimming cost V 3 bases and J 2 bases, with 8 bases left between them. Germline V gene data show CDR1 as MNHNS and CDR2 as SASEGT. This CDR3 spans 13 amino acids. The CDR3 nucleotides are TGTGCCAGCAGTGACCCAGGGACCTACGAGCAGTACTTC. It specifies CASSDPGTYEQYF.

The chain joins TRBV5-4 to TRBJ2-1; 8 bases fit TRBD2. The ends lost 4 bases at V and 7 bases at J; junction bases unmatched: 19. CDR3 size: 18 residues. Germline V gives CDR1 SGHNT, CDR2 YYREEE (reference sequence). The CDR3 DNA sequence: TGTGCCAGCAGCCCTCCCGGTGTTGTAGCGGGATTAGCTAATGAGCAGTTCTTC. As protein: CASSPPGVVAGLANEQFF.

This chain connects TRBV4-2 to TRBJ1-3, with unresolved D. In germline, CDR1 is LGHNA, CDR2 YNFKEQ. V was pared by 1 base and J by 0 bases, with 13 bases between. This CDR3 is 17 amino acids long. The CDR3 here is CASSQVVGQNSGNTIYF. The CDR3 DNA follows: TGTGCCAGCAGCCAAGTTGTCGGGCAGAACTCTGGAAACACCATATATTTT.

This chain uses TRBV27 with TRBJ1-2; D is undetermined. CDR1 MNHEY and CDR2 SMNVEV come from the germline V gene (reference sequence). V lost 1 base to trimming and J lost 4 bases, with 7 bases between them. The CDR3 has 13 residues. The CDR3 spells CASSLFAGYGYTF. CDR3 coding DNA: TGTGCCAGCAGTTTATTCGCGGGCTATGGCTACACCTTC.

The chain carries TRBV6-6 and TRBJ2-3; 9 nucleotides align to TRBD1. After removal of 4 bases from V and 5 bases from J, the junction contained 7 bases not matched to a gene. Per germline, CDR1 MNHNY and CDR2 SVGAGI (reference sequence). The length of the CDR3 is 15 residues. Here the CDR3 reads CASSFEPGQGDTQYF. CDR3 sequence (DNA): TGTGCCAGCAGTTTTGAACCGGGACAGGGAGATACGCAGTATTTT.

The chain has TRBV10-3 and TRBJ1-1; D perhaps matches TRBD1 (6 bases). Germline V CDR1 and CDR2: ENHRY, SYGVKD. Trimming shortened V by 4 bases and J by 3 bases, and 12 bases separated the two germline ends. The CDR3 has 14 residues. The CDR3 spells CAISAGGLDTEAFF. CDR3 sequence (DNA): TGTGCCATCAGTGCCGGGGGGCTGGACACTGAAGCTTTCTTT.